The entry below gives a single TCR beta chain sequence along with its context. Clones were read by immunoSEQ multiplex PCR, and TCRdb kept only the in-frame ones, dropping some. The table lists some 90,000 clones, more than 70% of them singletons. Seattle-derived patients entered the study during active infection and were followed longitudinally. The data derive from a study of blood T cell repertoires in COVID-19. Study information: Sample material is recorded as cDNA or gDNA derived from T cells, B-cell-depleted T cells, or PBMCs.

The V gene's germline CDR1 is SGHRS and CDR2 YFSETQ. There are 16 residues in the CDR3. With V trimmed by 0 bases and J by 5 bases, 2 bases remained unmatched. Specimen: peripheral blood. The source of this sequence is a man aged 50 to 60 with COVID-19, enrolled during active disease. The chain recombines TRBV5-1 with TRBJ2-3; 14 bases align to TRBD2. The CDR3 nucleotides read TGCGCCAGCAGCTTGGCAGGGACTAGCGGGGGAGATACGCAGTATTTT. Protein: CASSLAGTSGGDTQYF. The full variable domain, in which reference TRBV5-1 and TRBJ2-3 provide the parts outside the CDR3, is KAGVTQTPRYLIKTRGQQVTLSCSPISGHRSVSWYQQTPGQGLQFLFEYFSETQRNKGNFPGRFSGRQFSNSRSEMNVSTLELGDSALYLCASSLAGTSGGDTQYFGPGTRLTVL.